A selection of T cell receptor beta chains follows, all from one sample in a study of cytomegalovirus exposure and HLA in healthy donors. Sequencing used immunoSEQ multiplex PCR; TCRdb keeps in-frame clones, though not all of them. This table holds more than 100,000 clones, roughly 82% found once. What was sequenced was PBMCs. The receptors come from a human donor in good health. Each CDR3 is given with its conserved first and last residue. The D gene is left open where the match is weak. Some rows have no size entry. The others give once, few or many, or a class for an expanded clone.

TRBJ2-1 - - TRBV6-5 CASSPPPPQGKFF TGTGCCAGCAGTCCTCCCCCCCCGCAGGGGAAATTCTTC
TRBJ1-1 - once TRBV11-2 CASSLGLRGTEAFF TGTGCCAGCAGCTTAGGTTTAAGAGGAACTGAAGCTTTCTTT
TRBJ2-1 TRBD2 few TRBV5-1 CASSWGLAGENEQFF TGCGCCAGCAGCTGGGGACTAGCGGGGGAGAATGAGCAGTTCTTC
TRBJ1-2 TRBD1 few TRBV5-1 CASSSGQGTNYGYTF TGCGCCAGCAGTTCGGGACAGGGGACTAACTATGGCTACACCTTC
TRBJ1-1 - - TRBV16 CASSPSGATPNTEAFF TGTGCCAGCAGCCCTTCAGGGGCGACCCCAAACACTGAAGCTTTCTTT
TRBJ2-7 TRBD2 - TRBV9 CASSVAPLAGYVRSHEQYF TGTGCCAGCAGCGTAGCCCCCCTAGCGGGATACGTAAGGAGCCACGAGCAGTACTTC
TRBJ2-5 - - TRBV15 CATSRERRGWQETQYF TGTGCCACCAGCAGAGAGAGGAGGGGCTGGCAAGAGACCCAGTACTTC
TRBJ2-7 TRBD2 once TRBV11-3 CASSSGLAGGPLEQYF TGTGCCAGCAGCTCGGGACTAGCGGGAGGGCCTCTCGAGCAGTACTTC
TRBJ1-3 - - TRBV7-9 CASSLEGVFSGNTIYF TGTGCCAGCAGCTTAGAAGGGGTCTTCTCTGGAAACACCATATATTTT
TRBJ2-3 - - TRBV6-5 CASSYTGTWEDTQYF TGTGCCAGCAGTTACACCGGGACTTGGGAGGATACGCAGTATTTT
TRBJ1-2 - - TRBV7-9 CATLTENYGYTF TGTGCCACCTTAACAGAGAACTATGGCTACACCTTC
TRBJ1-3 - - TRBV18 CASSPLWQGEAGNTIYF TGTGCCAGCTCACCACTTTGGCAGGGTGAAGCCGGAAACACCATATATTTT
TRBJ1-1 - - TRBV30 CAWKKGDLGNTEAFF TGTGCCTGGAAAAAGGGGGACCTCGGGAACACTGAAGCTTTCTTT
TRBJ2-7 - few TRBV5-1 CASSFGQGGEQYF TGCGCCAGCAGCTTTGGGCAGGGAGGCGAGCAGTACTTC
TRBJ2-1 - - TRBV5-4 CASSLVMTGDEQFF TGTGCCAGCAGCCTTGTAATGACAGGTGATGAGCAGTTCTTC